Presented here are 7 T cell receptor beta chains from one specimen sequenced in a study of shared clonotypes between healthy human individuals. Generated by immunoSEQ multiplex PCR, the TCRdb table keeps only in-frame clones and is missing some. This table holds about 1.5 million clones, over 95% found once. The material sequenced was naive CD4+ T cells sorted from blood. Regarding subset: CD45RA+ positively selected. Source of these receptors: a man aged 25 to 40 in good health.

The CDR3 DNA sequence: TGTGCCAGCAGCTTGGGACAGGGAGCCACTGAAGCTTTCTTT. It codes for CASSLGQGATEAFF. V gene TRBV11-3 combines with J gene TRBJ1-1, with 9 nucleotides matching TRBD1. Germline loops: CDR1 SGHNT, CDR2 YENEEA. CDR3 size: 14 residues. J gave up 4 bases and V 3 bases, and 3 bases lay outside the gene matches.

This chain connects TRBV7-3 to TRBJ2-1; 12 bases agree with TRBD2. This CDR3 comprises 16 residues. Germline loops: CDR1 SGHTA, CDR2 FQGTGA. V trimming: 5 bases; J trimming: 11 bases; junction bases outside the gene matches: 13. The CDR3 is CASSPTAGLAGQKQFF. The CDR3 nucleotides are TGTGCCAGCAGCCCGACTGCCGGACTAGCGGGGCAGAAGCAGTTCTTC.

Details on this clone: This sample includes further DNA sequences coding for the same CDR3. The V call is TRBV5-1, the J call TRBJ2-6; 8 nucleotides line up with TRBD2. Trimming removed 2 bases from V and 2 bases from J; junction bases left unmatched: 0. CDR3 size: 15 residues. Germline V lookup: CDR1 SGHRS, CDR2 YFSETQ. CDR3 sequence: CASSLAGAGANVLTF. DNA for the CDR3: TGCGCCAGCAGCTTAGCGGGAGCTGGGGCCAACGTCCTGACTTTC.

The chain joins TRBV18 to TRBJ2-1; perhaps TRBD2 as D (5 bases). Trimming took off 8 bases at V and 7 bases at J, with 18 bases between the two ends. The CDR3 is made up of 14 amino acids. In germline, CDR1 is KGHSH, CDR2 LQKENI. The CDR3 bases are TGTGCCAGCACGAGTACGAGGGAGATGAATGAGCAGTTCTTC. Protein product: CASTSTREMNEQFF.

The J gene is TRBJ2-1, the V gene TRBV5-4; D gene uncertain. V lost 0 bases and J lost 5, with 6 bases in between. Germline CDR1 reads SGHNT; CDR2 reads YYREEE (reference sequence). There are 13 residues in the CDR3. The CDR3 coding sequence is TGTGCCAGCAGCTTGGCGGGTAACAATGAGCAGTTCTTC. Its translation is CASSLAGNNEQFF.

The CDR3 spells CASSLDLGYNQPQHF. In DNA, the CDR3 is TGCGCCAGCAGCTTGGATTTGGGGTACAATCAGCCCCAGCATTTT. The V gene is TRBV5-1, the J gene TRBJ1-5; no definite D call. This CDR3 is built from 15 residues. The V end was cut by 0 bases, the J end by 3 bases, with 10 bases between. CDR1 SGHRS and CDR2 YFSETQ come from the germline V gene.

The chain uses TRBV7-2 and TRBJ2-7; weak D call: TRBD1 (6 bases). This CDR3 is built from 15 residues. The germline gives CDR1 SGHTA, CDR2 FQGNSA. V lost 5 bases and J 4 bases, leaving 18 bases between the germline ends. The CDR3 loop reads CASSQVGTGLYEQYF. The CDR3 region has the DNA TGTGCCAGCAGCCAAGTCGGTACAGGGTTGTACGAGCAGTACTTC.